These 20 T cell receptor beta chains originate from one sample sequenced in a study of blood T cell repertoires in COVID-19. Some clones are missing from TCRdb's copy, which holds only in-frame ones; the method was immunoSEQ multiplex PCR. This sample has about 220,000 clones, with roughly 84% found just once. The sample was peripheral blood. The receptor source for this set is a woman older than 75 with acute or convalescent COVID-19.

The chain recombines TRBV19 with TRBJ1-1; the D gene is possibly TRBD1 (6 bases). Deletions cut 3 bases from V and 3 bases from J, with 14 bases between. The CDR3 is 15 residues long. Germline V CDR1 and CDR2: LNHDA, SQIVND (reference sequence). This CDR3 reads CASSIGGGRDTEAFF. In nucleotides, the CDR3 is TGTGCCAGTAGTATCGGCGGGGGCCGGGACACTGAAGCTTTCTTT.

A few counts support this clone. The chain recombines TRBV6-5 with TRBJ2-7; D is possibly TRBD1 (5 bases). V was shortened by 5 bases and J by 5 bases, with 13 bases between the two germline ends. Germline V CDR1 and CDR2: MNHEY, SVGAGI. The CDR3 sequence is 13 residues long. The CDR3 nucleotides are TGTGCCAGCAGTCGCGGCAGGGTCCACGAGCAGTACTTC. Translation: CASSRGRVHEQYF.

This clone was seen just once. The V gene is TRBV19, the J gene TRBJ2-2; D perhaps matches TRBD2 (5 bases). Germline CDR1 is LNHDA and CDR2 is SQIVND (reference sequence). This CDR3 has 15 amino acids. V lost 5 bases and J lost 2, with 12 bases in between. The CDR3 is CASSSASFNTGELFF. The CDR3 region has the DNA TGTGCCAGTAGTTCTGCTAGCTTCAACACCGGGGAGCTGTTTTTT.

The CDR3 coding sequence is TGTGCCAGCAGCAAAGCAGCTGCGCCCGGGTCTAGAGGATATGGCTACACCTTC. It codes for CASSKAAAPGSRGYGYTF. The V and J genes are TRBV21-1 and TRBJ1-2. TRBV21-1 is described as a pseudogene. The CDR3 totals 18 residues.

The genes are TRBV5-4 and TRBJ1-6, with TRBD1 matching over 7 bases. Germline CDR1 and CDR2: SGHNT and YYREEE (reference sequence). This CDR3 region has 15 residues. V shed 4 bases and J 4 bases; nucleotides not matched to a gene: 5. CDR3 DNA sequence: TGTGCCAGCAGCGCTGACAGGGTTTATAATTCACCCCTCCACTTT. It codes for CASSADRVYNSPLHF.

This rearrangement joins TRBV7-9 to TRBJ2-2; D unclear. Germline loops: CDR1 SEHNR, CDR2 FQNEAQ (reference sequence). V lost 0 bases to trimming and J lost 4 bases, with 6 bases between them. This CDR3 is 14 amino acids long. DNA of the CDR3: TGTGCCAGCAGCTTAGCACACCTCACCGGGGAGCTGTTTTTT. Translating it yields CASSLAHLTGELFF.

Remarks on this clone: The final CDR3 position lacks the conserved phenylalanine or tryptophan, pointing to a likely read error. The DNA is left out, because the CDR3 cannot be placed on it with certainty; the CDR3 is given as TCRdb lists it. The J gene is TRBJ2-3, the V gene TRBV14; TRBD1 is taken as the D call from the table, unchecked against the DNA. The CDR3 is 11 amino acids long, termini counted. CDR1 is SGHDN, CDR2 FVKESK, per germline. Here the CDR3 reads CASSHSSWADL.

The rearrangement uses TRBV2 and TRBJ2-1; no definite D call. The CDR3 covers 11 residues. Germline V lookup: CDR1 SNHLY, CDR2 FYNNEI. V dropped 7 bases and J dropped 10 bases, with 11 bases sitting between them. This CDR3 is CASNLEREQFF. Written as DNA, the CDR3 is TGTGCCAGCAACCTAGAGAGGGAGCAGTTCTTC.

The CDR3, as DNA: TGTGCCAGCAGTTACTCCTCCGGGAACTATGGCTACACCTTC. It yields the protein CASSYSSGNYGYTF. This rearrangement joins TRBV6-6 to TRBJ1-2, with no clear D. The CDR3 runs to 14 residues. V was clipped by 0 bases and J by 2 bases, with 7 bases between them. CDR1 is MNHNY and CDR2 is SVGAGI in the germline V gene (reference sequence).

Regarding this clone: Germline is not matched at one junction end, which may reflect a read error. V is TRBV5-1 and J is TRBJ2-2; D tentatively reads TRBD1 or TRBD2 (6 bases each). Per the germline V gene, CDR1 is SGHRS and CDR2 is YFSETQ. CDR3 length: 15 residues. CDR3 amino acids: CASSLGGRNTGELFF. The CDR3 DNA reads as TGCGCCAGCAGTTTGGGGGGCCGGAACACCGGGGAGCTGTTTTTT.

The genes are TRBV2 and TRBJ1-1; tentatively, D is TRBD1 (5 bases). From germline, CDR1 is SNHLY and CDR2 FYNNEI. Between the trimmed V and J ends, which lost 8 bases and 7 bases, there was a span of 11 bases. This CDR3 spans 11 amino acids. This CDR3 is CASQWGVEAFF. CDR3 DNA: TGTGCCAGCCAGTGGGGGGTTGAAGCTTTCTTT.

The J gene is TRBJ1-3, the V gene TRBV10-3; 8 nucleotides agree with TRBD1. Germline-derived CDR1 and CDR2 are ENHRY and SYGVKD. This CDR3 has 15 residues. The CDR3 is CAIAQGASGGNTIYF. CDR3 nucleotides: TGTGCGATCGCGCAGGGGGCTTCGGGGGGAAACACCATATATTTT.

The chain recombines TRBV3-1 (or the pseudogene TRBV3-2) with TRBJ2-1, with a tentative D call TRBD1 (5 bases). This CDR3 has 14 amino acids. CDR1 is LGHDT and CDR2 is YNNKEL in the germline V gene (reference sequence). Deletions cut 4 bases from V and 6 bases from J, with 13 bases between. This chain's CDR3 is CASSPRTLRNEQFF. CDR3 DNA sequence: TGTGCCAGCAGCCCGAGGACACTTCGCAATGAGCAGTTCTTC.

The chain employs TRBV3-1 (or the pseudogene TRBV3-2) and TRBJ2-2, with TRBD2 matching 10 bases. CDR3 length equals 16 residues. Germline values: CDR1 LGHDT, CDR2 YNNKEL (reference sequence). With 3 bases clipped from V and 1 base from J, the junction kept 2 bases outside the gene matches. CDR3: CASSHTSGVNTGELFF. As DNA, the CDR3 is TGTGCCAGCAGCCATACTAGCGGGGTGAACACCGGGGAGCTGTTTTTT.

The chain has TRBV7-8 and TRBJ2-5; 9 bases align to TRBD1. Looked up from germline, CDR1 is SGHVS and CDR2 is FQNEAQ. Losses at the gene ends were 4 bases for V and 2 bases for J; bases not matched to a gene: 5. CDR3 length: 15 residues. The CDR3, as DNA: TGTGCCAGCAGCTCGCCGGGACAGGGTCAAGAGACCCAGTACTTC. This translates into CASSSPGQGQETQYF.

The chain employs TRBV5-5 and TRBJ2-7; D gene ambiguous. This CDR3 contains 15 residues. V was trimmed by 0 bases and J by 0 bases, leaving 10 bases between them. Germline assignment: CDR1 SGHKS and CDR2 YYEKEE (reference sequence). In nucleotides, the CDR3 is TGTGCCAGCAGCTTGGATTGGGCCTCCTCCTACGAGCAGTACTTC. Protein sequence: CASSLDWASSYEQYF.

The chain recombines TRBV3-1 (or the pseudogene TRBV3-2) with TRBJ2-3; D not resolved. The CDR3 has 15 amino acids. The V gene's germline CDR1 is LGHDT and CDR2 YNNKEL (reference sequence). Trimming left V 5 bases short and J 0 bases short, with 12 bases between. CDR3 nucleotide sequence: TGTGCCAGCAGCAGACTGAGTACTAGCACAGATACGCAGTATTTT. It specifies CASSRLSTSTDTQYF.

J is TRBJ1-1 and V is TRBV6-1; D remains unclear. The CDR3 has 13 amino acids. CDR1 and CDR2 from the germline V gene are MNHNS and SASEGT. Trimming shortened V by 2 bases and J by 8 bases, and 12 bases separated the two germline ends. The CDR3 DNA follows: TGTGCCAGCAGTGAAAAACCCACGGGAGAAGCTTTCTTT. It codes for CASSEKPTGEAFF.

The chain recombines TRBV10-3 with TRBJ1-5, with D uncertain. Trimming pared 8 bases from V and 4 bases from J, leaving 12 bases between. The CDR3 is 13 residues long. Germline V gene sequence: CDR1 ENHRY, CDR2 SYGVKD. The CDR3 region is CAISPGVNQPQHF. The CDR3 bases are TGTGCCATCTCGCCCGGGGTGAATCAGCCCCAGCATTTT.

This clone came up once. CDR3 region: CASSLGSHTDTQYF. CDR3 sequence (DNA): TGCGCCAGCAGCTTGGGTTCACACACAGATACGCAGTATTTT. This sequence joins TRBV5-1 and TRBJ2-3; no firm D call. The CDR3 extends over 14 amino acids. CDR1 SGHRS and CDR2 YFSETQ come from the germline V gene. V gave up 0 bases and J gave up 2 bases, with 7 bases separating them. The complete variable domain, with remaining parts taken from reference TRBV5-1 and TRBJ2-3, reads KAGVTQTPRYLIKTRGQQVTLSCSPISGHRSVSWYQQTPGQGLQFLFEYFSETQRNKGNFPGRFSGRQFSNSRSEMNVSTLELGDSALYLCASSLGSHTDTQYFGPGTRLTVL.